This is a list of T cell receptor beta chains from one sample in a study of control samples from healthy donors and cancer patients. TCRdb's table, derived via immunoSEQ multiplex PCR, lists solely in-frame clones and lacks some. This table has under 150,000 clones, around 90% appearing once. Material for sequencing was blood. The receptors shown here come from a man younger than 40 in good health. CDR3s leave out the opening cysteine and the closing phenylalanine or tryptophan. Part of the rows lack a size; the others show once, few, many or a class for expanded clones.

V gene | CDR3 length | clone size | CDR3 protein
TRBV19 | 13 | . | ASRQGPYSNQPQH
TRBV30 | 11 | . | AWNADRGETQY
TRBV5-4 | 12 | . | ASSQTSGRGTQY
TRBV12-3/TRBV12-4 | 11 | . | ASSKIGQGEAF
TRBV6-5 | 12 | . | ASRPTGLGQPQH
TRBV24-1 | 14 | . | ATSDSPGQGRDEQY
TRBV30 | 12 | . | AWTDGQGTQPQH
TRBV3-1/TRBV3-2 | 12 | . | ASSQGAIYYEQY
TRBV7-2 | 13 | few | ASSPTQGGRSPLH
TRBV6-2/TRBV6-3 | 13 | . | ASSYPPPGSNGYT
TRBV19 | 11 | once | ASSSRTRGEQY
TRBV4-2 | 12 | few | ASSQALRSREAF
TRBV5-8 | 12 | . | ASSSGPHSETQY
TRBV7-2 | 12 | . | ASTRRTGNQPQH
TRBV5-1 | 11 | . | ASGRVLGDTQY
TRBV5-1 | 16 | . | ASSLAGQSRLNTGELF
TRBV6-5 | 12 | . | ASSYWTGANEQF
TRBV6-5 | 12 | . | ASSGLPTNEKLF
TRBV5-1 | 13 | few | ASSLGQLMNTEAF
TRBV5-6 | 11 | . | ASSLTGNQPQH
TRBV9 | 13 | . | ASSVSGGPGNTIY
TRBV21-1 | 13 | . | ASSKRETMNTEAF
TRBV7-2 | 15 | . | ASSLTAPRDYTGELF
TRBV5-6 | 11 | . | ASSFLGVNEQY
TRBV7-9 | 15 | . | ASSQSSDRGFTDTQY
TRBV4-1 | 13 | once | ASSLDGTGGYEQY
TRBV21-1 | 13 | . | ASRQQVSGVQPQH
TRBV6-5 | 13 | . | ASRLGQGIWNEQF
TRBV9 | 13 | . | ASSVGGAGNQPQH
TRBV20-1 | 13 | . | SASVPGRVNTEAF
TRBV12-5 | 15 | . | ASGSALGGSSYNEQF
TRBV6-1 | 13 | . | ASSESALMNTEAF
TRBV4-1 | 12 | . | ASSQERQDYEQY
TRBV5-4 | 12 | . | ASSLRTGDEKLF
TRBV4-3 | 17 | . | ASSQAWQGGGSYNSPLH
TRBV5-6 | 11 | . | ASSSREKYEQY
TRBV7-6 | 12 | . | ASSPSINTGELF
TRBV7-9 | 14 | . | ASTLVSGTASYEQY
TRBV7-2 | 13 | . | ASSLLGGGNQPQH
TRBV11-2 | 13 | once | ASSQDRDPGNTIY
TRBV29-1 | 10 | . | SVEGRTDTQY
TRBV7-9 | 14 | . | ASSPRQVRINTEAF
TRBV24-1 | 13 | . | ATSDPGLAGGEQF
TRBV4-3 | 11 | . | ASSQGRQETQY
TRBV7-2 | 13 | . | ASSLRGDRATEAF